This T cell receptor (beta chain) derives from a study of blood T cell repertoires in COVID-19. Whole-study context: Researchers got acute and convalescent COVID-19 samples from the United States, Italy and Spain. Nucleic acid was either cDNA or gDNA, and it came from T cells, B-cell-depleted T cells, or PBMCs.

Details on this clone: One end of the junction is discordant with germline, which a read error may explain.

The CDR3 contains 13 residues. The germline V gene has CDR1 SGHNT and CDR2 YYREEE (reference sequence). As handled by the study authors: Nucleated cell number was recorded as an estimate derived from reference gene primer amplification. TCRdb keeps only in-frame clones here, not all; method: immunoSEQ multiplex PCR. V, J and clone size derive from that table, while D and trimming were established from the DNA sequence. The sample lists some 260,000 clones, around 88% occurring once. Seattle's cohort entered during active infection and was followed longitudinally. The sequence was collected from a woman in her 30s with COVID-19, enrolled during active disease. The chain links TRBV5-4 to TRBJ2-5; the D gene is possibly TRBD1 (5 bases). Sequenced: peripheral blood. CDR3: CASSFWGQKTQYF. The CDR3 bases are TGTGCCAGCAGCTTCTGGGGCCAAAAGACCCAGTACTTC.